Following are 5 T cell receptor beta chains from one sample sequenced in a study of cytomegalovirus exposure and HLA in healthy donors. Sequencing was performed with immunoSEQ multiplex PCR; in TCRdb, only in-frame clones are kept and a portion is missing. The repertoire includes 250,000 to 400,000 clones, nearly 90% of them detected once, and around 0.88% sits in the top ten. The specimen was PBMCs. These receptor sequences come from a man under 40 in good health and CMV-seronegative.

Here the CDR3 DNA reads TGTGCCAGCAGCGATGGACAGGCCCGTAACAATGAGCAGTTCTTC. This gives the protein CASSDGQARNNEQFF. This chain joins TRBV2 and TRBJ2-1; 7 nucleotides match TRBD1. This CDR3 comprises 15 residues. CDR1 SNHLY and CDR2 FYNNEI come from the germline V gene. After removal of 6 bases from V and 5 bases from J, the junction contained 10 bases not matched to a gene.

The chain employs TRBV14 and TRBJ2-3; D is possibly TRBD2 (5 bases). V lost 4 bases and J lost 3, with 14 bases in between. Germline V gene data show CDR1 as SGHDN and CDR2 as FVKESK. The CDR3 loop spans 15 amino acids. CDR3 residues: CASSPWRASTDTQYF. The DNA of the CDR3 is TGTGCCAGCAGCCCCTGGCGGGCGTCGACAGATACGCAGTATTTT.

The CDR3 DNA sequence: TGTGCCAGCAGCCAGTCTCCTGAGGGCAATCAGCCCCAGCATTTT. Amino acids: CASSQSPEGNQPQHF. The chain employs TRBV11-2 and TRBJ1-5; D is unclear. Germline V gene sequence: CDR1 SGHAT, CDR2 FQNNGV. This CDR3 comprises 15 residues. The V and J ends lost 5 bases and 2 bases respectively, with 13 bases between them.

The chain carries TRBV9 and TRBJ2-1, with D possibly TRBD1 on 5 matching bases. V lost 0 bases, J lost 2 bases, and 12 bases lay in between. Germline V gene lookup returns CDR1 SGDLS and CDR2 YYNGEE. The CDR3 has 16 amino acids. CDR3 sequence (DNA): TGTGCCAGCAGCGTAGAATTACAGGCCCCCTACAATGAGCAGTTCTTC. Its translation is CASSVELQAPYNEQFF.

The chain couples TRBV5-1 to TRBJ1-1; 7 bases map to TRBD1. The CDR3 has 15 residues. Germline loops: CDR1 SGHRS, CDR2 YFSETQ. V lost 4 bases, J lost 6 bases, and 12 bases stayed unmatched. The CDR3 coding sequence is TGCGCCAGCAGCCCAAGACAGGGATCGGGCTCTGAAGCTTTCTTT. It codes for CASSPRQGSGSEAFF.